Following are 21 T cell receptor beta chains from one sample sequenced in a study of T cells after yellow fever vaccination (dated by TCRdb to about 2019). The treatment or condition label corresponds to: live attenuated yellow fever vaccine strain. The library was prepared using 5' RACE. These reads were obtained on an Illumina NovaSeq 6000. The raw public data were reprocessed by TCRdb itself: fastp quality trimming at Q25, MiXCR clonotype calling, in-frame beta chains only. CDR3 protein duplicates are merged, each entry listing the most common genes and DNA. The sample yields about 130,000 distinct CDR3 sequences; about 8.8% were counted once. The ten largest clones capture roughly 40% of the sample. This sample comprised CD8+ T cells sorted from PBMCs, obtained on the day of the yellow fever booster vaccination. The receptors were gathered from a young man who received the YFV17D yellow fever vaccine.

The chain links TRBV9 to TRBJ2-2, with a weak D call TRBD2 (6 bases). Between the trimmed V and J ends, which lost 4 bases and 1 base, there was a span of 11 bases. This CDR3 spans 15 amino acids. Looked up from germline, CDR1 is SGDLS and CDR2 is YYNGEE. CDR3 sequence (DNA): TGTGCCAGCAGCACGGGAGACGGGAACACCGGGGAGCTGTTTTTT. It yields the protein CASSTGDGNTGELFF.

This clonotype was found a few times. The CDR3 DNA reads as TGTGCCAGCAGTTACCCCCGGGAGGGCGGGGGGCCTACAAAAGAGCAGTTCTTC. It translates to CASSYPREGGGPTKEQFF. The chain carries TRBV6-2 or TRBV6-3 and TRBJ2-1, with 8 bases matching TRBD2. This CDR3 contains 18 residues. The germline gives CDR1 MNHEY, CDR2 SVGEGT. J gave up 10 bases and V 2 bases, and 19 bases lay outside the gene matches.

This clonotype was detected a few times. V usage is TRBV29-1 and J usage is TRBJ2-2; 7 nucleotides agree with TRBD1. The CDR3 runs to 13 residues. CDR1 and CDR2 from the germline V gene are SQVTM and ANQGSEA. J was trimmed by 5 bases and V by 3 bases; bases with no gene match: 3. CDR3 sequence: CSVDRQGTGELFF. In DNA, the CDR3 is TGCAGCGTTGACCGACAGGGTACCGGGGAGCTGTTTTTT.

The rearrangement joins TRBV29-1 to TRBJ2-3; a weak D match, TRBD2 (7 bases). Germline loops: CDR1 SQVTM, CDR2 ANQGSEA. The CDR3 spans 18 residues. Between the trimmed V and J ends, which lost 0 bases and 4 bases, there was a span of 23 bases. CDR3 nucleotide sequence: TGCAGCGTTGAAGATTGGGGCGGGGGACATAGCGCATCAGATACGCAGTATTTT. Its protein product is CSVEDWGGGHSASDTQYF.

The CDR3 sequence: CASVPLRQHQETQYF. DNA for the CDR3: TGTGCCAGCGTCCCCCTAAGACAGCACCAAGAGACCCAGTACTTC. The chain uses TRBV5-6 and TRBJ2-5; perhaps TRBD1 as D (5 bases). Trimming took 7 bases from V and 0 from J, leaving 16 bases between them. Germline CDR1 is SGHDT and CDR2 is YYEEEE. This CDR3 region has 15 residues. The entire variable domain, with the rest obtained from reference TRBV5-6 and TRBJ2-5, is as follows: DAGVTQSPTHLIKTRGQQVTLRCSPKSGHDTVSWYQQALGQGPQFIFQYYEEEERQRGNFPDRFSGHQFPNYSSELNVNALLLGDSALYLCASVPLRQHQETQYFGPGTRLLVL.

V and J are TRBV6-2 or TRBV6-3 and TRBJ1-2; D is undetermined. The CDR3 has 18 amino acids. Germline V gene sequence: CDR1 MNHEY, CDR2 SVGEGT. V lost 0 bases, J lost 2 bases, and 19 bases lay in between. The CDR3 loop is CASSYSGVPRISNYGYTF. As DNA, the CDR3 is TGTGCCAGCAGTTACTCAGGTGTACCGAGGATTTCGAACTATGGCTACACCTTC.

The CDR3 region has the DNA TGTGCCAGCAGCTTGGGGGACAGGGCAGGGGAGACCCAGTACTTC. Protein product: CASSLGDRAGETQYF. V usage is TRBV5-4 and J usage is TRBJ2-5; 9 nucleotides match TRBD1. The CDR3 is 15 amino acids. The V segment lost 0 bases and the J segment 5 bases; nucleotides outside the gene matches: 5. Looked up from germline, CDR1 is SGHNT and CDR2 is YYREEE (reference sequence).

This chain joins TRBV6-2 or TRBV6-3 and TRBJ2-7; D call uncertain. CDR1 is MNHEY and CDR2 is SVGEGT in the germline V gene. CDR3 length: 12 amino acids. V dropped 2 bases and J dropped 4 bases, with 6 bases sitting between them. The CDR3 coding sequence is TGTGCCAGCAGTTACGTTGGGTACGAGCAGTACGTC. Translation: CASSYVGYEQYV.

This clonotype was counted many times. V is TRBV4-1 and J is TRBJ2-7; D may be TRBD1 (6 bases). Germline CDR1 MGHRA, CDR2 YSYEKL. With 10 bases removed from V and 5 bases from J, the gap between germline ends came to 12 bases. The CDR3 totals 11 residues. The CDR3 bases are TGCGCCACACGACAGGACCACGAGCAGTACGTC. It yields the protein CATRQDHEQYV.

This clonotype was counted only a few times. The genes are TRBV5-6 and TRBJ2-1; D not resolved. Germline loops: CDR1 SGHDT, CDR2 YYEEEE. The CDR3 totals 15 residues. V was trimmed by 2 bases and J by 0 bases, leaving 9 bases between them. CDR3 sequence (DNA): TGTGCCAGCAGCTTTGAGGAAAGCTCCTACAATGAGCAGTTCTTC. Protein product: CASSFEESSYNEQFF.

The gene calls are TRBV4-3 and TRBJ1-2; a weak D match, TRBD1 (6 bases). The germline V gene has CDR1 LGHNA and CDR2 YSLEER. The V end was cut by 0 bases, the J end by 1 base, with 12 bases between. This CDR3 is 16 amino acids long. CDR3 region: CASSQDRMDSNYGYTF. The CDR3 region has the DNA TGCGCCAGCAGCCAAGATAGGATGGACAGTAACTATGGCTACACCTTC.

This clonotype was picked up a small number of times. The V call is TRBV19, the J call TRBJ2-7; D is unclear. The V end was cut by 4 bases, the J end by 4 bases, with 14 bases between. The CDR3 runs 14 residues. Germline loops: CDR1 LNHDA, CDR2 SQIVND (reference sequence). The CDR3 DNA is TGTGCCAGTAGTACCACGAATCGAATTTACGAGCAGTACTTC. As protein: CASSTTNRIYEQYF.

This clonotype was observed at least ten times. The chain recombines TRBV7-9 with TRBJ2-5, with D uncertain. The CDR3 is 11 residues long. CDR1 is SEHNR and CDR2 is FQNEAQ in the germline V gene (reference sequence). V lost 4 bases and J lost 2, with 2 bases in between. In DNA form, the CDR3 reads TGTGCCAGCAGCTATCAAGAGACCCAGTACTTC. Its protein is CASSYQETQYF. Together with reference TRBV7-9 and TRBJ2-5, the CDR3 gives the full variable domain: DTGVSQNPRHKITKRGQNVTFRCDPISEHNRLYWYRQTLGQGPEFLTYFQNEAQLEKSRLLSDRFSAERPKGSFSTLEIQRTEQGDSAMYLCASSYQETQYFGPGTRLLVL.

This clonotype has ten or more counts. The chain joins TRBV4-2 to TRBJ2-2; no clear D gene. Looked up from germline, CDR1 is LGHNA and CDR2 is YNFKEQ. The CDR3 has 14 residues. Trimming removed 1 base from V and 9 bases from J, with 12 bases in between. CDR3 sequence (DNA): TGTGCCAGCAGCCAAGGAATAGATGCCCGGGAGCTGTTTTTT. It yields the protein CASSQGIDARELFF.

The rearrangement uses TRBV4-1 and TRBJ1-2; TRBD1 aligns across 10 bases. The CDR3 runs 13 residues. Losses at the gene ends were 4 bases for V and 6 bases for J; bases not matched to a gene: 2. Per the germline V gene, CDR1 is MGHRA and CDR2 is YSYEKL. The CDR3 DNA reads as TGCGCCAGCAGCCGAGGGACAGGGGATGGCTACACCTTC. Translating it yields CASSRGTGDGYTF.

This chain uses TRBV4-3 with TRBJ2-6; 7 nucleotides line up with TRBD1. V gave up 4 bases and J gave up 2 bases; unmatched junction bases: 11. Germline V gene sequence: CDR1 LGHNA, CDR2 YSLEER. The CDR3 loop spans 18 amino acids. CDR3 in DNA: TGCGCCAGCAGCCGCGACAGGGTGGGAATCGCTGGGGCCAACGTCCTGACTTTC. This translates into CASSRDRVGIAGANVLTF.

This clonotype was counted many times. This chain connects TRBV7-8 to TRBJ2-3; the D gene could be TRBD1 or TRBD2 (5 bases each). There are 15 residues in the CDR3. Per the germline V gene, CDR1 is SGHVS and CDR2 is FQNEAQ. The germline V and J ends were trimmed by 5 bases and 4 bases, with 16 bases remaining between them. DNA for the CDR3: TGTGCCAGCAGCCGGGACCCTATTCTGGCAGATACGCAGTATTTT. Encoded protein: CASSRDPILADTQYF.

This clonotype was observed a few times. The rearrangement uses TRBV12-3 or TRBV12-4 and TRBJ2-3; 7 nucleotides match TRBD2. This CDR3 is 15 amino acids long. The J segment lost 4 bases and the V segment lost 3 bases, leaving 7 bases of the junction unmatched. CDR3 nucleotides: TGTGCCAGCAGTTTGGGAGGGGTCGGCTCAGATACGCAGTATTTT. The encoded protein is CASSLGGVGSDTQYF.

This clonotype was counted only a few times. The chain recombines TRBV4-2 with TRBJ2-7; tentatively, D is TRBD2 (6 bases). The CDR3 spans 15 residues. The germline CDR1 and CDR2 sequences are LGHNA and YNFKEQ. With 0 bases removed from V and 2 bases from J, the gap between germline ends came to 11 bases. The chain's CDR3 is CASSQEGAGTYEQYF. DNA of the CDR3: TGTGCCAGCAGCCAAGAGGGTGCGGGAACCTACGAGCAGTACTTC.

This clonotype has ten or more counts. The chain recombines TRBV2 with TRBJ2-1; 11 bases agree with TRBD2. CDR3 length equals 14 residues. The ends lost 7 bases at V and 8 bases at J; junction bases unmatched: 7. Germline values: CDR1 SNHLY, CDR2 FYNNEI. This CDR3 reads CASILAGGADEQFF. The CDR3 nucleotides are TGTGCCAGCATCCTAGCGGGGGGCGCGGATGAGCAGTTCTTC.

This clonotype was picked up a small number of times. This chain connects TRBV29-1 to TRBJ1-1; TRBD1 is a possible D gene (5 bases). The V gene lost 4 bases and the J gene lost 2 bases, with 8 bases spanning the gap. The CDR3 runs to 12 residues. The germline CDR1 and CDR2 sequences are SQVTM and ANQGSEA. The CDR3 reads CSVGQFNTEAFF. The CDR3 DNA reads TGCAGCGTTGGACAGTTTAACACTGAAGCTTTCTTT.